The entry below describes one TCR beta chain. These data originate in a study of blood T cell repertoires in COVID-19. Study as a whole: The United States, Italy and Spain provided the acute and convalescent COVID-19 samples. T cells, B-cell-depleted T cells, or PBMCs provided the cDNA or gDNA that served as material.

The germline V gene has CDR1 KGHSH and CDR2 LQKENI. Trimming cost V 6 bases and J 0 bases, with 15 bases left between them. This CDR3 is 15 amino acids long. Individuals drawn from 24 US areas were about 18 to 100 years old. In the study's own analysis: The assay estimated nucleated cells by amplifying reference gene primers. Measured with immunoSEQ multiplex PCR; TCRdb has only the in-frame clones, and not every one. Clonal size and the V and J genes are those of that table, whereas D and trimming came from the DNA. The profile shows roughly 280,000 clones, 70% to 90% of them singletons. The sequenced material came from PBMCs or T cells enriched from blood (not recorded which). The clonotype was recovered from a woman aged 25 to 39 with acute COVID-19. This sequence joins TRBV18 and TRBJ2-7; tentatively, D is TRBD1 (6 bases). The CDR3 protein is CASSQGHASSYEQYF. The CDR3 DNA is TGTGCCAGCTCCCAGGGACATGCGAGCTCCTACGAGCAGTACTTC.